This record looks at one TCR beta chain sequence and its context. TCRdb passed the reads through MiXCR, listing each CDR3 protein once. The sample has around 140,000 distinct CDR3 sequences, 5.5% to 7% seen once. The entry originates in a study of T cell repertoires in cytomegalovirus infection. Germline V gene lookup returns CDR1 MNHEY and CDR2 SVGEGT. V lost 2 bases and J lost 0, with 23 bases in between. The CDR3 totals 20 residues. The chain couples TRBV6-2 or TRBV6-3 to TRBJ1-3; D call uncertain. Source material: PBMCs. This sequence originates from a human donor in good health (CMV status not recorded). Some clones in this sample may be carry-over from other donors' samples. CDR3 sequence reads: CASSYQVDVETINSGNTIYF. The CDR3 bases are TGTGCCAGCAGTTACCAAGTGGACGTCGAAACCATCAACTCTGGAAACACCATATATTTT.